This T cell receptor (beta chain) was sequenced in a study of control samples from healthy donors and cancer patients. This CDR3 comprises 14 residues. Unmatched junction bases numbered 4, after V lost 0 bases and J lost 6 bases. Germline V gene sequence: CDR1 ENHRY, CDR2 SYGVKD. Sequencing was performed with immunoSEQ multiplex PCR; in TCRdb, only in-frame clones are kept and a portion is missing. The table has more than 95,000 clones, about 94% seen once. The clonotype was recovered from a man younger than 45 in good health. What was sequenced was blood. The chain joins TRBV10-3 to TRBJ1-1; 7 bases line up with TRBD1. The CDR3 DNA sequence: TGTGCCATCAGTGAGTCAAACAGGGGCCCTGAAGCTTTCTTT. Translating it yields CAISESNRGPEAFF.